This entry concerns a single T cell receptor beta chain. Its antigen remains unidentified. The data originate from a study of response to subunit inactivated influenza vaccine. Study findings and constraints: Authors suggested seasonal influenza vaccinations each recruit few new T cells.

CDR1 and CDR2 from the germline V gene are DFQATT and SNEGSKA (reference sequence). This CDR3 spans 10 amino acids. MiXCR was run by TCRdb on the RT-PCR reads, yielding one entry per CDR3 protein. This repertoire shows more than 700,000 distinct CDR3 sequences, about 20% found once; its top ten account for around 9.6%. The starting material was PBMCs from blood, obtained 5 days after vaccination. The receptor's source is a man in his fifties who received an inactivated influenza vaccine. The chain has TRBV20-1 and TRBJ1-1, with D uncertain. The CDR3 coding sequence is TGCAGCCTTGGGTTTCCTGAAGCTTTCTTT. This translates into CSLGFPEAFF.